This record covers a single T cell receptor beta chain. Its specificity is not known. The V gene lost 6 bases and the J gene lost 1 base, with 12 bases spanning the gap. This CDR3 contains 14 residues. Germline CDR1 reads SNHLY; CDR2 reads FYNNEI. This sample was included in a study of T cell responses to AZD1222 COVID-19 vaccine. Assay used: immunoSEQ multiplex PCR; TCRdb lists only in-frame clones, some missing. The sample holds 70,000 to 90,000 clones, approximately 88% seen once. Findings and caveats of the study: Among the donors, most were white British and more were female, and clonal diversity was possibly underestimated.

The J gene is TRBJ2-5, the V gene TRBV2; D gene ambiguous. This clonotype was sampled from an adult in good health. The source material was peripheral blood, sampled on day 0 of AZD1222 vaccination. The CDR3 coding sequence is TGTGCCAGCAGGGCCAGCAGGCCCCAAGAGACCCAGTACTTC. This translates into CASRASRPQETQYF.